This T cell receptor beta chain was profiled in a study of cytomegalovirus exposure and HLA in healthy donors. The CDR3 extends over 14 amino acids. Trimming removed 0 bases at V and 0 bases at J, with 5 bases between. CDR1 is SGHRS, CDR2 YFSETQ, per germline. With 60 Vbeta and 13 Jbeta primers, the PCR was carried out. The protocol was immunoSEQ multiplex PCR, while the TCRdb copy is restricted to in-frame clones and leaves out a portion. The top ten hold about 0.76% of the sample, which has roughly 180,000 clones, 80% to 90% seen once. The rearrangement links TRBV5-1 to TRBJ2-3; D not certain. The specimen sequenced was PBMCs. The TCR originated in a young woman in good health and CMV-seronegative. The CDR3 is CASSLAGSTDTQYF. CDR3 DNA: TGCGCCAGCAGCTTGGCAGGTAGCACAGATACGCAGTATTTT.